This paragraph reports one TCR beta chain. What it recognizes is unknown. This record comes from a study of radiotherapy plus CTLA-4 blockade in lung cancer. Background on the study: Objective responses were documented in under 20% of patients, with disease control in 31%. Overall study findings and caveats: The best prediction of response reportedly came from early blood T cell clone dynamics, with interferon-beta. Subsequent to radiotherapy plus ipilimumab, tumor-derived TCR clones underwent expansion in blood.

CDR3 length: 15 residues. V dropped 5 bases and J dropped 0; count of bases not matched to a gene: 3. Germline V lookup: CDR1 MNHEY, CDR2 SMNVEV (reference sequence). Clones were sequenced by immunoSEQ multiplex PCR, and TCRdb holds only the in-frame ones, with some missing. Found here are tens of thousands of clones, about 85% of them singletons; the top ten hold 28%. Chemo-refractory metastatic non-small-cell lung cancer patients underwent focal radiation alongside CTLA-4 blockade with ipilimumab. The receptor was derived from a human donor with non-small cell lung cancer whose response to radiotherapy plus ipilimumab could not be evaluated. This chain connects TRBV27 to TRBJ2-7; 11 nucleotides align to TRBD2. The sample was peripheral blood, taken from a patient treated with radiotherapy plus ipilimumab. CDR3 loop: CASSLTSGSSYEQYF. The CDR3 nucleotides are TGTGCCAGCAGTCTAACTAGCGGGAGCTCCTACGAGCAGTACTTC.